Following are 16 T cell receptor beta chains from one sample sequenced in a study of PD-L1 blockade in urothelial cancer. The protocol was immunoSEQ multiplex PCR, while the TCRdb copy is restricted to in-frame clones and leaves out a portion. The table shows tens of thousands of clones, with roughly 87% occurring only once. The specimen was PBMCs, collected around atezolizumab (anti-PD-L1) treatment. These receptor sequences come from a man aged 70-80 years with urothelial cancer.

This clone has a handful of counts. The J gene is TRBJ2-7, the V gene TRBV28; possibly TRBD1 for D (6 bases). The V gene's germline CDR1 is MDHEN and CDR2 SYDVKM. This CDR3 is built from 12 residues. V gave up 5 bases and J gave up 6 bases, with 11 bases separating them. The CDR3 region has the DNA TGTGCCAGCAGTCAACAGGGTCTCGAGCAGTACTTC. It is translated as CASSQQGLEQYF.

The chain uses TRBV7-9 and TRBJ2-7; perhaps TRBD1 as D (6 bases). Trimming removed 5 bases at V and 2 bases at J, with 19 bases between. The CDR3 loop spans 16 amino acids. Germline CDR1 and CDR2: SEHNR and FQNEAQ (reference sequence). The CDR3 DNA reads as TGTGCCAGCAGCCCAGGGCGACTGGGACAAACCTACGAGCAGTACTTC. It codes for CASSPGRLGQTYEQYF. Filled out from reference TRBV7-9 and TRBJ2-7, the complete variable domain reads DTGVSQNPRHKITKRGQNVTFRCDPISEHNRLYWYRQTLGQGPEFLTYFQNEAQLEKSRLLSDRFSAERPKGSFSTLEIQRTEQGDSAMYLCASSPGRLGQTYEQYFGPGTRLTVT.

The chain employs TRBV29-1 and TRBJ2-2; 8 bases match TRBD1. Germline assignment: CDR1 SQVTM and CDR2 ANQGSEA. The CDR3 is made up of 14 amino acids. After removal of 6 bases from V and 0 bases from J, the junction contained 3 bases not matched to a gene. The DNA of the CDR3 is TGCAGCGTGGGACAGGAGCCGAACACCGGGGAGCTGTTTTTT. Translating it yields CSVGQEPNTGELFF.

This clone was found a few times. Other DNA variants within this sample encode the same CDR3. The chain joins TRBV30 to TRBJ1-1; D may be TRBD1 (6 bases). The CDR3 is 13 residues long. Germline values: CDR1 GTSNPN, CDR2 SVGIG (reference sequence). Trimming cost V 0 bases and J 3 bases, with 8 bases left between them. This CDR3 is CAWSVTGYTEAFF. DNA of the CDR3: TGTGCCTGGAGTGTTACAGGGTACACTGAAGCTTTCTTT.

The chain employs TRBV2 and TRBJ2-2; 8 bases agree with TRBD1. Germline V gene data show CDR1 as SNHLY and CDR2 as FYNNEI. Unmatched junction bases numbered 5, after V lost 7 bases and J lost 1 base. This CDR3 has 15 residues. CDR3 residues: CASIGTGVNTGELFF. In nucleotides, the CDR3 is TGTGCCAGCATTGGGACAGGCGTGAACACCGGGGAGCTGTTTTTT.

The J gene is TRBJ1-5, the V gene TRBV6-4; 7 bases fit TRBD1. The CDR3 length is 16 residues. Trimming removed 0 bases from V and 0 bases from J; junction bases left unmatched: 2. Germline CDR1 is MRHNA and CDR2 is SNTAGT. The CDR3 nucleotides are TGTGCCAGCAGTGACTCGGGGACAGATAGCAATCAGCCCCAGCATTTT. It yields the protein CASSDSGTDSNQPQHF.

The gene calls are TRBV5-1 and TRBJ2-7, with 8 nucleotides matching TRBD2. V lost 1 base to trimming and J lost 5 bases; unmatched junction nucleotides: 8. The length of the CDR3 is 15 residues. The germline V gene encodes CDR1 SGHRS and CDR2 YFSETQ. The CDR3 region is CASSLIQREYNEQYF. In DNA form, the CDR3 reads TGCGCCAGCAGCTTGATCCAGCGGGAGTATAACGAGCAGTACTTC.

V usage is TRBV19 and J usage is TRBJ2-2; 9 bases are a match to TRBD1. CDR1 and CDR2 from the germline V gene are LNHDA and SQIVND (reference sequence). The length of the CDR3 is 15 residues. V dropped 7 bases and J dropped 3; count of bases not matched to a gene: 6. CDR3 bases: TGTGCCAGTACTCGGCGGACAGGGGACACCGGGGAGCTGTTTTTT. Residues: CASTRRTGDTGELFF.

This chain connects TRBV23-1 to TRBJ2-7; D not certain. TRBV23-1 is treated as an ORF (open reading frame) with a function not yet certain. The CDR3 extends over 14 amino acids. Trimming removed 0 bases at V and 4 bases at J, with 10 bases between. The CDR3: CASSQSNTGYEQYF. The CDR3 bases are TGCGCCAGCAGTCAATCGAACACGGGTTACGAGCAGTACTTC.

This clone has more than one count but fewer than ten. The J gene is TRBJ1-3, the V gene TRBV7-9; D is unclear. The CDR3 covers 19 residues. In germline, CDR1 is SEHNR, CDR2 FQNEAQ (reference sequence). The V end lost 5 bases, the J end lost 0 bases, and 23 bases lay between the germline ends. DNA of the CDR3: TGTGCCAGCAGCCCGCCCCTCTCGATCCGGGAGAGCTCTGGAAACACCATATATTTT. It translates to CASSPPLSIRESSGNTIYF. The whole variable domain, filled in from reference TRBV7-9 and TRBJ1-3, reads DTGVSQNPRHKITKRGQNVTFRCDPISEHNRLYWYRQTLGQGPEFLTYFQNEAQLEKSRLLSDRFSAERPKGSFSTLEIQRTEQGDSAMYLCASSPPLSIRESSGNTIYFGEGSWLTVV.

The CDR3 nucleotides read TGTGCCTGGAGTTTAGGGGGTCACGAGCAGTACTTC. Its translation is CAWSLGGHEQYF. This chain connects TRBV30 to TRBJ2-7; tentatively, D is TRBD1 (6 bases). Germline loops: CDR1 GTSNPN, CDR2 SVGIG (reference sequence). The CDR3 is 12 amino acids. Trimming removed 2 bases from V and 5 bases from J, with 10 bases in between.

The chain carries TRBV15 and TRBJ2-5; tentatively, D is TRBD2 (5 bases). This CDR3 is built from 15 residues. Per the germline V gene, CDR1 is LNHNV and CDR2 is YYDKDF (reference sequence). Trimming pared 5 bases from V and 4 bases from J, leaving 17 bases between. CDR3 protein: CATSSSGNSGETQYF. CDR3 DNA: TGTGCCACCAGCTCGAGCGGTAACAGCGGAGAGACCCAGTACTTC.

The chain joins TRBV6-1 to TRBJ1-4; D perhaps matches TRBD1 (6 bases). Deletions cut 5 bases from V and 7 bases from J, with 17 bases between. Germline V CDR1 and CDR2: MNHNS, SASEGT. The CDR3 length is 15 residues. The CDR3 DNA follows: TGTGCCAGCAGTAAAGGGGGGGGGCCTGGTGAAAAACTGTTTTTT. As protein: CASSKGGGPGEKLFF.

V usage is TRBV29-1 and J usage is TRBJ2-3; the D gene is possibly TRBD2 (6 bases). CDR1 and CDR2 (germline): SQVTM, ANQGSEA. The V end lost 7 bases, the J end lost 6 bases, and 8 bases lay between the germline ends. The CDR3 consists of 10 residues. The CDR3 reads CSGGVDTQYF. The CDR3 bases are TGCAGCGGGGGGGTGGATACGCAGTATTTT.

V is TRBV5-5 and J is TRBJ2-5; D might be TRBD1 (7 bases). The germline V gene encodes CDR1 SGHKS and CDR2 YYEKEE (reference sequence). This CDR3 contains 14 residues. The germline V and J ends were trimmed by 3 bases and 5 bases, with 14 bases remaining between them. This CDR3 is CASSYNPGGETQYF. The CDR3 coding sequence is TGTGCCAGCAGCTATAATCCAGGGGGGGAGACCCAGTACTTC.

This clone is a singleton in its sample. The rearrangement links TRBV2 to TRBJ2-2; D not resolved. Deletions cut 2 bases from V and 2 bases from J, with 6 bases between. Looked up from germline, CDR1 is SNHLY and CDR2 is FYNNEI. CDR3 length: 14 residues. This CDR3 reads CASSELTNTGELFF. DNA of the CDR3: TGTGCCAGCAGTGAATTGACAAACACCGGGGAGCTGTTTTTT. The full variable domain, in which reference TRBV2 and TRBJ2-2 provide the parts outside the CDR3, is EPEVTQTPSHQVTQMGQEVILRCVPISNHLYFYWYRQILGQKVEFLVSFYNNEISEKSEIFDDQFSVERPDGSNFTLKIRSTKLEDSAMYFCASSELTNTGELFFGEGSRLTVL.